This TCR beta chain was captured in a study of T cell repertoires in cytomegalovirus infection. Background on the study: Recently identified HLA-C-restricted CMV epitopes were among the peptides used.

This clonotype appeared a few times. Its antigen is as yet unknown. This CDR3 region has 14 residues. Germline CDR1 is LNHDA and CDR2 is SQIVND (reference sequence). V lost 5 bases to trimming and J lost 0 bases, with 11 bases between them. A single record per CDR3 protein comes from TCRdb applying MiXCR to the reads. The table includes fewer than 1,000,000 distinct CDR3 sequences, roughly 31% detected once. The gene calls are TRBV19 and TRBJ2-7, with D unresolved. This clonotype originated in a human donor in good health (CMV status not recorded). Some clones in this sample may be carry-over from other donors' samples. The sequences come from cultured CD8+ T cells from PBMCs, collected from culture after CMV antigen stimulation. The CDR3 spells CASSLTRRSYEQYF. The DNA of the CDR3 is TGTGCCAGTAGTTTGACTCGCCGCTCCTACGAGCAGTACTTC.